The clone carrying this TCR beta chain was seen repeatedly, ten times or more. The target antigen is unknown. This CDR3 spans 16 amino acids. Germline loops: CDR1 MDHEN, CDR2 SYDVKM. After removal of 3 bases from V and 0 bases from J, the junction contained 5 bases not matched to a gene. The data stem from a study of read filtering for tumor transcriptome and immune sequencing. Looking at the study overall: Mean patient age was approximately 66 years, range about 47 to 85; 16 to 20 male, around 14 female. By R-ISS, stages I, II and III held around 8, 15 and 7 patients.

The library was built from roughly 400 ng RNA with molecular barcoded adaptors for alpha/delta and beta/gamma chains. TCRdb itself ran the reads through MiXCR, one entry per CDR3 protein. The sample has some 38,000 distinct CDR3 sequences, around 15% seen once. Study-level points and caveats: Even smaller IR-seq throughput identified most shared clonotypes.

The sequenced sample consisted of a population of CD138-negative cells sorted from bone marrow. The chain is built from TRBV28 and TRBJ1-3; 7 positions agree with TRBD1. This sequence originates from a donor aged 40 or over with multiple myeloma. CDR3 coding DNA: TGTGCCAGCAGTTTGAACAGGGGAACCTCTGGAAACACCATATATTTT. It yields the protein CASSLNRGTSGNTIYF.